One sample yielded the 18 T cell receptor beta chains listed below, sequenced in a study of identical twins (TCRdb year 2016). Library prep was done by 5' RACE. The sample was run on an Illumina HiSeq 2000. The raw public reads went through TCRdb reprocessing: fastp at Q25, MiXCR clone calling, in-frame beta chains kept. Merged by CDR3 protein, the rows form single entries marked with the most common genes and DNA. The sample contains under 900,000 distinct CDR3 sequences, 10% to 15% of them found a single time. 1.5% to 2% of the sample lies in the top ten. This same sample was also part of a study on yellow fever vaccine responses in identical twins.

Input material: PBMCs. The receptor source for this set is a woman younger than 30 in good health.

CDR3 sequence: CASSPQAGTDTQYF. The DNA of the CDR3 is TGTGCCAGCAGCCCCCAAGCTGGGACAGATACGCAGTATTTT. J is TRBJ2-3 and V is TRBV7-9; no clear D gene. The CDR3 covers 14 residues. V shed 5 bases and J shed 3 bases, with 12 bases lying between them. Germline V gene sequence: CDR1 SEHNR, CDR2 FQNEAQ (reference sequence).

V is TRBV4-2 and J is TRBJ2-5, with D possibly being TRBD2 (6 bases). V lost 0 bases and J lost 7, with 18 bases in between. Germline V gene data show CDR1 as LGHNA and CDR2 as YNFKEQ. CDR3 length equals 16 residues. This chain's CDR3 is CASSQDERTGVGTQYF. As DNA, the CDR3 is TGTGCCAGCAGCCAAGATGAAAGGACGGGGGTCGGGACCCAGTACTTC.

This clonotype was observed a few times. The V call is TRBV25-1, the J call TRBJ2-5; D unresolved. This CDR3 is built from 11 residues. Trimming left V 7 bases short and J 6 bases short, with 9 bases between. CDR1 and CDR2 from the germline V gene are MGHDK and SYGVNS. The DNA of the CDR3 is TGTGCCAGCACCCCCGGGCAGACCCAGTACTTC. Residues: CASTPGQTQYF.

This clonotype was detected a few times. The chain couples TRBV5-1 to TRBJ2-1; perhaps TRBD2 as D (7 bases). V was pared by 4 bases and J by 12 bases, with 11 bases between. Germline CDR1 and CDR2: SGHRS and YFSETQ. The CDR3 is made up of 11 amino acids. The CDR3 coding sequence is TGCGCCAGCAGCAACAGGGAGGGGCAGTTCTTC. It yields the protein CASSNREGQFF. The whole variable domain, remainder taken from reference TRBV5-1 and TRBJ2-1, is KAGVTQTPRYLIKTRGQQVTLSCSPISGHRSVSWYQQTPGQGLQFLFEYFSETQRNKGNFPGRFSGRQFSNSRSEMNVSTLELGDSALYLCASSNREGQFFGPGTRLTVL.

The CDR3 sequence: CASSLIGISNTGELFF. The CDR3 DNA reads TGCGCCAGCAGCTTGATTGGCATATCGAACACCGGGGAGCTGTTTTTT. This chain uses TRBV5-1 with TRBJ2-2, with D uncertain. Trimming pared 1 base from V and 0 bases from J, leaving 10 bases between. Germline CDR1 is SGHRS and CDR2 is YFSETQ. CDR3 length: 16 amino acids.

The table lists this clonotype with many counts. The rearrangement uses TRBV6-2 or TRBV6-3 and TRBJ2-7; 8 bases fit TRBD1. The CDR3 is 15 residues long. Trimming took 3 bases from V and 3 from J; bases not matched to a gene: 7. Germline CDR1 reads MNHEY; CDR2 reads SVGEGT. CDR3 bases: TGTGCCAGCAGTTATTCTCCGACAGGGGTCTACGAGCAGTACGTC. This codes for CASSYSPTGVYEQYV.

This clonotype was counted a few times. The chain links TRBV25-1 to TRBJ1-1; D remains ambiguous. V was shortened by 3 bases and J by 7 bases, with 9 bases between the two germline ends. The CDR3 loop spans 12 amino acids. Germline-derived CDR1 and CDR2 are MGHDK and SYGVNS. This chain's CDR3 is CASSDPVGEAFF. CDR3 coding DNA: TGTGCCAGCAGTGACCCCGTAGGTGAAGCTTTCTTT.

This clonotype has a handful of counts. The J gene is TRBJ1-1, the V gene TRBV28; 9 bases map to TRBD1. J gave up 4 bases and V 7 bases, and 10 bases lay outside the gene matches. Germline CDR1 is MDHEN and CDR2 is SYDVKM. This CDR3 is 15 amino acids long. The DNA of the CDR3 is TGTGCCAGCACCAAGGACAGGGGAGTCGGCACTGAAGCTTTCTTT. This encodes CASTKDRGVGTEAFF.

The table lists this clonotype with many counts. The J gene is TRBJ1-2, the V gene TRBV29-1; tentatively, D is TRBD1 (6 bases). Between the trimmed V and J ends, which lost 7 bases and 2 bases, there was a span of 17 bases. The germline gives CDR1 SQVTM, CDR2 ANQGSEA. The CDR3 contains 14 residues. This CDR3 reads CSASAGTTNYGYTF. For the CDR3, the DNA is TGCAGCGCCTCCGCCGGGACAACCAACTATGGCTACACCTTC.

The gene calls are TRBV2 and TRBJ1-1; tentatively, D is TRBD1 (6 bases). Deletions cut 7 bases from V and 6 bases from J, with 21 bases between. CDR1 and CDR2 (germline): SNHLY, FYNNEI. The CDR3 is 15 amino acids. CDR3 sequence reads: CASILVGARRPEAFF. The CDR3 DNA reads as TGTGCCAGCATTTTAGTGGGGGCCCGGCGGCCTGAAGCTTTCTTT.

This clonotype was observed many times. The V call is TRBV27, the J call TRBJ1-2; tentative D call: TRBD1 (5 bases). This CDR3 spans 15 amino acids. Per the germline V gene, CDR1 is MNHEY and CDR2 is SMNVEV (reference sequence). V was cut by 7 bases and J by 1 base, with 16 bases left in between. In nucleotides, the CDR3 is TGTGCCAGCAAGAACCAGGGTCGACTTAACTATGGCTACACCTTC. As protein: CASKNQGRLNYGYTF.

A few counts support this clonotype. The chain combines TRBV4-2 with TRBJ2-2; 16 nucleotides align to TRBD2. The CDR3 runs to 19 residues. V trimming: 4 bases; J trimming: 5 bases; junction bases outside the gene matches: 10. The germline V gene encodes CDR1 LGHNA and CDR2 YNFKEQ. CDR3 amino acids: CASSPRGLAGGLRTGELFF. Written as DNA, the CDR3 is TGTGCCAGCAGCCCCCGGGGACTAGCGGGAGGGCTACGGACCGGGGAGCTGTTTTTT.

The chain recombines TRBV11-1 with TRBJ2-3; TRBD2 aligns across 7 bases. Germline V gives CDR1 SGHAT, CDR2 FQDESV (reference sequence). This CDR3 is built from 17 residues. The trim removed 1 base at V and 2 bases at J, leaving 9 bases unmatched. The CDR3 is CASSLVPSGFLTDTQYF. CDR3 DNA sequence: TGTGCCAGCAGCTTAGTCCCTAGCGGATTCCTCACAGATACGCAGTATTTT.

This clonotype was observed a few times. The rearrangement links TRBV4-1 to TRBJ2-3; the D gene is possibly TRBD2 (6 bases). Germline CDR1 and CDR2: MGHRA and YSYEKL. The CDR3 covers 15 residues. The CDR3 region is CAGGSGKVATDTQYF. In nucleotides, the CDR3 is TGCGCGGGGGGTAGCGGTAAAGTAGCCACAGATACGCAGTATTTT.

The J gene is TRBJ1-2, the V gene TRBV29-1; perhaps TRBD1 as D (5 bases). The CDR3 spans 13 residues. The germline V gene encodes CDR1 SQVTM and CDR2 ANQGSEA. Trimming took off 0 bases at V and 6 bases at J, with 11 bases between the two ends. The CDR3 region is CSVEDPPGNGYTF. CDR3 coding DNA: TGCAGCGTTGAAGATCCCCCAGGGAATGGCTACACCTTC.

The gene calls are TRBV6-1 and TRBJ2-5; D is unresolved. The germline CDR1 and CDR2 sequences are MNHNS and SASEGT. Trimming left V 10 bases short and J 2 bases short, with 14 bases between. The CDR3 has 13 amino acids. The DNA of the CDR3 is TGTGCCATCGGCGAGGCAGCTCAAGAGACCCAGTACTTC. Amino acid sequence: CAIGEAAQETQYF.

This clonotype has just a few counts. The chain combines TRBV2 with TRBJ2-1; 8 nucleotides align to TRBD1. There are 19 residues in the CDR3. Trimming at V came to 5 bases and at J to 0 bases, leaving 15 bases not matched to a gene. Germline values: CDR1 SNHLY, CDR2 FYNNEI. The DNA of the CDR3 is TGTGCCAGCAGTCTGAACCGGGACAGGTTCTTAAGCTCCTACAATGAGCAGTTCTTC. Amino acid sequence: CASSLNRDRFLSSYNEQFF.

The sample holds a few counts of this clonotype. CDR3 nucleotide sequence: TGCAGCGTTGAGTGGGGTTCCTACAATGAGCAGTTCTTC. This codes for CSVEWGSYNEQFF. The rearrangement links TRBV29-1 to TRBJ2-1; D not certain. Trimming shortened V by 3 bases and J by 1 base, and 7 bases separated the two germline ends. Germline loops: CDR1 SQVTM, CDR2 ANQGSEA. The CDR3 loop spans 13 amino acids.